This T cell receptor beta chain emerged from a study of blood T cells in healthy people across ages. Study-level findings and limits: With age, beta diversity per million T cells declined roughly linearly, significantly by 30 to 40.

As regards this clonotype: Its antigen is undetermined.

This CDR3 is built from 19 residues. A second PCR, run for about 6 to 12 cycles, used a sample-barcoded 5' primer plus a J-beta primer mix. TCRdb independently ran MiXCR on the 5' RACE reads; one entry per CDR3 protein. The sample consists of some 710,000 distinct CDR3 sequences, around a fifth of them appearing once. Total RNA was extracted at no less than 5.5 micrograms per sample. This rearrangement joins TRBV21-1 to TRBJ1-4; the table's D call, TRBD1, has no DNA check behind it. TRBV21-1 is noted as a pseudogene. The sample consisted of blood. The sequence derives from a man between 70 and 80 years old in good health. The CDR3 bases are TGTGCCAGCAGCCACTGGAGGCGTAGGGGTCCCCCAACTAATGAAAAACTGTTTTTT. Its translation: CASSHWRRRGPPTNEKLFF.